The 21 T cell receptor beta chains in this list originate from one sample, sequenced in a study of shared clonotypes between healthy human individuals. Naive CD8 cells lacked CD45RO and underwent positive selection for CCR7, leaving out terminally differentiated effector memory CD45RA+ cells. The table came from immunoSEQ multiplex PCR; TCRdb's copy has only in-frame clones and leaves some out. The sample includes around 2,100,000 clones, about 94% of them seen just once. The sample consisted of naive CD8+ T cells sorted from blood. The source of these receptors is a man aged 18 to 30 in good health.

Remarks on this clone: Other DNA variants within this sample encode the same CDR3. This chain uses TRBV2 with TRBJ1-4; a possible D gene is TRBD1 (5 bases). The germline V and J ends were trimmed by 2 bases and 0 bases, with 7 bases remaining between them. The germline V gene encodes CDR1 SNHLY and CDR2 FYNNEI. There are 15 residues in the CDR3. CDR3 nucleotides: TGTGCCAGCAGTGAATCGACAGCAACTAATGAAAAACTGTTTTTT. Translation: CASSESTATNEKLFF.

The rearrangement links TRBV27 to TRBJ2-7, with D uncertain. Germline V gene lookup returns CDR1 MNHEY and CDR2 SMNVEV (reference sequence). The V end lost 6 bases, the J end lost 0 bases, and 9 bases lay between the germline ends. The CDR3 is made up of 13 amino acids. The CDR3 sequence is CASRRSASYEQYF. The DNA of the CDR3 is TGTGCCAGCAGGAGGAGTGCCTCCTACGAGCAGTACTTC.

This clone has a handful of counts. The gene calls are TRBV28 and TRBJ1-2; D unclear. CDR1 is MDHEN, CDR2 SYDVKM, per germline. The length of the CDR3 is 16 residues. V dropped 7 bases and J dropped 3 bases, with 21 bases sitting between them. The CDR3 sequence is CASTPLSEDSHYGYTF. The CDR3 DNA follows: TGTGCCAGCACCCCCCTCAGCGAAGATTCCCACTATGGCTACACCTTC.

This rearrangement joins TRBV27 to TRBJ2-1; TRBD1 agrees at 9 bases. The CDR3 is made up of 15 amino acids. The V segment lost 5 bases and the J segment 9 bases; nucleotides outside the gene matches: 11. From germline, CDR1 is MNHEY and CDR2 SMNVEV (reference sequence). The CDR3 loop reads CASSGTGRYYGEQFF. CDR3 nucleotide sequence: TGTGCCAGCAGTGGGACAGGGCGGTACTACGGTGAGCAGTTCTTC.

The chain's CDR3 is CASSFPSGGRNEQFF. DNA of the CDR3: TGTGCCAGCAGCTTCCCCTCGGGGGGCCGGAATGAGCAGTTCTTC. The V gene is TRBV7-9, the J gene TRBJ2-1; a possible D gene is TRBD2 (7 bases). The CDR3 length is 15 residues. V was clipped by 3 bases and J by 7 bases, with 16 bases between them. CDR1 SEHNR and CDR2 FQNEAQ come from the germline V gene (reference sequence).

The V gene is TRBV27, the J gene TRBJ2-2; D is undetermined. V lost 2 bases to trimming and J lost 7 bases, with 11 bases between them. The germline CDR1 and CDR2 sequences are MNHEY and SMNVEV (reference sequence). The CDR3 runs to 14 residues. CDR3 coding DNA: TGTGCCAGCAGTTTAATTATGTCCCGCGGGGAGCTGTTTTTT. Its protein product is CASSLIMSRGELFF.

The chain has TRBV6-1 and TRBJ1-1; D not certain. Per the germline V gene, CDR1 is MNHNS and CDR2 is SASEGT. The CDR3 extends over 14 amino acids. V lost 7 bases to trimming and J lost 4 bases, with 16 bases between them. Written as DNA, the CDR3 is TGTGCCAGCATGACATACATGCCGGCCACTGAAGCTTTCTTT. This codes for CASMTYMPATEAFF.

This chain links TRBV5-5 with TRBJ1-2, with D unresolved. V lost 2 bases to trimming and J lost 1 base, with 12 bases between them. The CDR3 has 15 amino acids. The germline V gene has CDR1 SGHKS and CDR2 YYEKEE (reference sequence). As DNA, the CDR3 is TGTGCCAGCAGCTTTAATCGACTGAATAACTATGGCTACACCTTC. This codes for CASSFNRLNNYGYTF. The full variable domain, completed using reference TRBV5-5 and TRBJ1-2, is DAGVTQSPTHLIKTRGQQVTLRCSPISGHKSVSWYQQVLGQGPQFIFQYYEKEERGRGNFPDRFSARQFPNYSSELNVNALLLGDSALYLCASSFNRLNNYGYTFGSGTRLTVV.

The chain has TRBV7-2 and TRBJ2-1; TRBD2 matches 11 bases. CDR3 size: 14 residues. J lost 4 bases, V lost 5 bases, and 1 base had no gene match. Germline V gene lookup returns CDR1 SGHTA and CDR2 FQGNSA. Here the CDR3 reads CASSRLAGYNEQFF. The CDR3 DNA sequence: TGTGCCAGCAGCCGACTAGCGGGGTACAATGAGCAGTTCTTC.

This sequence joins TRBV4-1 and TRBJ1-4; no reliable D call. Germline V CDR1 and CDR2: MGHRA, YSYEKL. The CDR3 spans 15 residues. V was shortened by 1 base and J by 5 bases, with 11 bases between the two germline ends. The CDR3 here is CASSQGAEENEKLFF. For the CDR3, the DNA is TGCGCCAGCAGCCAAGGGGCAGAAGAGAATGAAAAACTGTTTTTT.

A word on this clone: The sample holds other DNA sequences that translate to the same CDR3. This chain links TRBV4-1 with TRBJ2-7, with D perhaps TRBD1 (5 bases). The germline CDR1 and CDR2 sequences are MGHRA and YSYEKL. V lost 3 bases, J lost 0 bases, and 6 bases lay in between. The CDR3 contains 13 residues. The chain's CDR3 is CASSQTASYEQYF. The CDR3 nucleotides are TGCGCCAGCAGCCAGACAGCCTCCTACGAGCAGTACTTC.

The chain carries TRBV5-8 and TRBJ2-7; D ambiguous. The length of the CDR3 is 15 residues. CDR1 and CDR2 from the germline V gene are SGHTS and YDEGEE. Trimming left V 5 bases short and J 0 bases short, with 15 bases between. Written as DNA, the CDR3 is TGTGCCAGCAGTCATACCCCAGTCAGCTCCTACGAGCAGTACTTC. Residues: CASSHTPVSSYEQYF.

Comment on this clone: Other DNA sequences in this specimen translate into the identical CDR3. The chain recombines TRBV27 with TRBJ2-1; D not certain. CDR3 length equals 12 residues. V was trimmed by 3 bases and J by 6 bases, leaving 6 bases between them. CDR1 is MNHEY, CDR2 SMNVEV, per germline (reference sequence). The CDR3 nucleotides read TGTGCCAGCAGTTTTTGGGGCAATGAGCAGTTCTTC. Amino acids: CASSFWGNEQFF.

The chain uses TRBV6-1 and TRBJ2-3; D perhaps matches TRBD1 (6 bases). CDR1 and CDR2 from the germline V gene are MNHNS and SASEGT. This CDR3 region has 14 residues. Trimming took 10 bases from V and 4 from J, leaving 18 bases between them. CDR3: CATTKGVSPDTQYF. In DNA form, the CDR3 reads TGTGCCACCACCAAGGGGGTGTCCCCAGATACGCAGTATTTT.

V gene TRBV4-1 combines with J gene TRBJ1-2; D may be TRBD1 (6 bases). Between the trimmed V and J ends, which lost 1 base and 4 bases, there was a span of 13 bases. The CDR3 runs to 15 residues. Per the germline V gene, CDR1 is MGHRA and CDR2 is YSYEKL. Written as DNA, the CDR3 is TGCGCCAGCAGCCAAGTGCCGGGGGCCCCCTATGGCTACACCTTC. Translating it yields CASSQVPGAPYGYTF.

This rearrangement joins TRBV11-3 to TRBJ1-4; no clear D. This CDR3 comprises 15 residues. V gave up 5 bases and J gave up 0 bases, with 10 bases separating them. Germline lookup yields CDR1 SGHNT and CDR2 YENEEA. CDR3 residues: CASSHPGTTNEKLFF. The CDR3 region has the DNA TGTGCCAGCAGCCACCCAGGAACAACTAATGAAAAACTGTTTTTT.

The chain links TRBV27 to TRBJ1-1, with 9 bases that match TRBD1. The length of the CDR3 is 14 residues. Germline V lookup: CDR1 MNHEY, CDR2 SMNVEV (reference sequence). V lost 4 bases, J lost 5 bases, and 5 bases stayed unmatched. The CDR3 bases are TGTGCCAGCAGTTCCCGGACAGGGGCGACTGAAGCTTTCTTT. Its protein product is CASSSRTGATEAFF.

This clone was detected only once. CDR3 in DNA: TGTGCCAGTAGTCTCGAAGGAGGCGAGCAGTACTTC. It encodes CASSLEGGEQYF. The chain couples TRBV19 to TRBJ2-7; the D gene is possibly TRBD2 (5 bases). The CDR3 totals 12 residues. Germline loops: CDR1 LNHDA, CDR2 SQIVND (reference sequence). Trimming removed 5 bases from V and 6 bases from J, with 11 bases in between. Using reference TRBV19 and TRBJ2-7 for the parts outside the CDR3, the full variable domain is DGGITQSPKYLFRKEGQNVTLSCEQNLNHDAMYWYRQDPGQGLRLIYYSQIVNDFQKGDIAEGYSVSREKKESFPLTVTSAQKNPTAFYLCASSLEGGEQYFGPGTRLTVT.

In this sample, this clone turned up once. The J gene is TRBJ2-7, the V gene TRBV11-2, with no clear D. Germline V gene lookup returns CDR1 SGHAT and CDR2 FQNNGV. Deletions cut 0 bases from V and 0 bases from J, with 15 bases between. The CDR3 is 17 amino acids. The CDR3 sequence is CASSLDLVIRSSYEQYF. Here the CDR3 DNA reads TGTGCCAGCAGCTTAGATCTTGTCATTAGGAGCTCCTACGAGCAGTACTTC.

Concerning this clone itself: The sample holds other DNA sequences that translate to the same CDR3. The rearrangement joins TRBV7-9 to TRBJ2-7; TRBD2 agrees at 14 bases. V dropped 5 bases and J dropped 0; count of bases not matched to a gene: 6. The V gene's germline CDR1 is SEHNR and CDR2 FQNEAQ (reference sequence). CDR3 size: 17 residues. CDR3 sequence reads: CASSPGTSGGSSYEQYF. The CDR3 nucleotides read TGTGCCAGCAGCCCAGGGACTAGCGGGGGAAGCTCCTACGAGCAGTACTTC.

Details on this clone: Other nucleotide sequences in the sample specify the same CDR3. The V call is TRBV13, the J call TRBJ2-7; the match to TRBD2 covers 10 bases. Germline lookup yields CDR1 PRHDT and CDR2 FYEKMQ (reference sequence). V lost 4 bases, J lost 4 bases, and 7 bases stayed unmatched. The CDR3 runs 15 residues. CDR3 coding DNA: TGTGCCAGCAGCTCAGGACTAGCGGCCTCGTACGAGCAGTACTTC. Amino acids: CASSSGLAASYEQYF.